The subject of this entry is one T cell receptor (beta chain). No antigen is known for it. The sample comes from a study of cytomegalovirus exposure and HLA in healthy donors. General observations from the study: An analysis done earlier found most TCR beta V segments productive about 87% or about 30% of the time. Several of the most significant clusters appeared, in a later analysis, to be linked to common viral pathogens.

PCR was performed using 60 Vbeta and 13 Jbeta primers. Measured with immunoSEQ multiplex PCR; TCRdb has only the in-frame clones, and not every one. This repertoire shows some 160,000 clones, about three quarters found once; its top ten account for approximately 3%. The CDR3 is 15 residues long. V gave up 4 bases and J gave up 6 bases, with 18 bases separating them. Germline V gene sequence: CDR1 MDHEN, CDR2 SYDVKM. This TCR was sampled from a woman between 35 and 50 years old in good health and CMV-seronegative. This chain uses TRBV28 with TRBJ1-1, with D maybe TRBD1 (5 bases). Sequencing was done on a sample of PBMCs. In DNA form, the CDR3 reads TGTGCCAGCAGTTCCCCCGCGGGGCGGGGACCTGAAGCTTTCTTT. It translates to CASSSPAGRGPEAFF.